The present T cell receptor (beta chain) was sequenced within a study of blood T cell repertoires in COVID-19. At the level of the study: In each case, the material was cDNA or gDNA derived from T cells, B-cell-depleted T cells, or PBMCs.

The CDR3 extends over 13 amino acids. With 6 bases clipped from V and 3 bases from J, the junction kept 2 bases outside the gene matches. Sequencing was performed with immunoSEQ multiplex PCR; in TCRdb, only in-frame clones are kept and a portion is missing. The sample includes under 450,000 clones, 89% of them seen just once. Sequences were obtained from peripheral blood. This receptor was taken from a middle-aged woman with COVID-19, enrolled during active disease. The chain is built from TRBV12-3 or TRBV12-4 and TRBJ1-5; 7 bases agree with TRBD1. As DNA, the CDR3 is TGTGCCAGCAGCGGACAGGCCAATCAGCCCCAGCATTTT. Translation gives CASSGQANQPQHF.